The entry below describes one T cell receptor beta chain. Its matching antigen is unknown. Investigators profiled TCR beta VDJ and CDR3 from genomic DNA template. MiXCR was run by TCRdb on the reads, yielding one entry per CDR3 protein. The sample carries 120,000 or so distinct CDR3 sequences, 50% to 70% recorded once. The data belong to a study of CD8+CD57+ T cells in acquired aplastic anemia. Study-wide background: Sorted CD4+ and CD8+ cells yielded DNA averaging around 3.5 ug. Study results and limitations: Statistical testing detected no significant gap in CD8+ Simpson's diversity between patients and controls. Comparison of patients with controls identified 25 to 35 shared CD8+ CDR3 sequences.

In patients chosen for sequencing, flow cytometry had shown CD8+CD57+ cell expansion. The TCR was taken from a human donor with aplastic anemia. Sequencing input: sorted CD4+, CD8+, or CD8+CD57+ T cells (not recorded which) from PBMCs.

This CDR3 reads CATGWREFGEQYF. The CDR3 DNA sequence: TGTGCCACCGGGTGGCGGGAGTTCGGCGAGCAGTACTTC. The chain couples TRBV10-3 to TRBJ2-7; 7 bases fit TRBD2. CDR1 ENHRY and CDR2 SYGVKD come from the germline V gene. V dropped 10 bases and J dropped 6; count of bases not matched to a gene: 12. The CDR3 totals 13 residues.